This T cell receptor (beta chain) stems from a study of cytomegalovirus exposure and HLA in healthy donors. Turning to the study itself: Earlier results showed roughly 120 million unique TCR beta sequences derived from 150 million to 200 million T cells. Findings and limits, study-wide: Evidence from a later analysis indicated that most CMV-associated TCR beta chains looked HLA-restricted. Several of the most significant clusters appeared, in a later analysis, to be linked to common viral pathogens. The Asian-associated ancestry cluster reportedly had fewer N-insertions than the approximately 700-donor mean in a later analysis.

Amplification used 60 Vbeta primers and 13 Jbeta primers. Data came from immunoSEQ multiplex PCR; TCRdb stores just in-frame clones and leaves some out. The sample has some 200,000 clones, roughly 87% seen once. This clone appeared a single time. No antigen is known for it. CDR3 length: 20 amino acids. Germline V lookup: CDR1 MGHRA, CDR2 YSYEKL. V lost 0 bases to trimming and J lost 3 bases; unmatched junction nucleotides: 13. V gene TRBV4-1 combines with J gene TRBJ2-6; 8 positions match TRBD1. The specimen sequenced was PBMCs. The sequence came from a girl under three years old in good health and CMV-seronegative. The DNA for the CDR3 is TGCGCCAGCAGCCAAGATCGGTTGGGACAGGTTCCCTTTGGGGCCAACGTCCTGACTTTC. It yields the protein CASSQDRLGQVPFGANVLTF.